This T cell receptor (beta chain) was recovered during a study of cytomegalovirus exposure and HLA in healthy donors. Turning to the study itself: A preliminary data release comprised tens of millions of unique TCRs obtained from HLA-typed donors.

At sampling all donors were nominally healthy, likely with unrecorded immune exposures. Trimming shortened V by 5 bases and J by 4 bases, and 12 bases separated the two germline ends. CDR1 is SGHAT, CDR2 FQNNGV, per germline. The CDR3 extends over 14 amino acids. 13 Jbeta primers and 60 Vbeta primers were used for the PCR. Profiled with immunoSEQ multiplex PCR; TCRdb holds only in-frame clones, not every one. The sample carries roughly 100,000 clones, around 74% recorded once. Notes on the study in general: A later analysis showed that HLA-associated TCR beta chains had undergone more clonal expansion than equally common others.

There are a few counts of this clone. Its antigen is not known. Sequencing was done on a sample of PBMCs. The source is a man between 35 and 55 years old in good health and CMV-seronegative. V and J are TRBV11-2 and TRBJ1-3, with TRBD1 as a possible D gene (5 bases). In nucleotides, the CDR3 is TGTGCCAGCAGCGCCAGGGCGGGAGGAAACACCATATATTTT. It encodes CASSARAGGNTIYF.